This TCR beta chain was identified in a study of PD-L1 blockade in urothelial cancer. The method was immunoSEQ multiplex PCR; TCRdb's version includes in-frame clones alone and lacks a portion of them. The sample holds about 43,000 clones; more than 75% are singletons and the top ten take around 15%. Time point denoted: pretreatment peripheral blood. Patient disease was locally advanced or metastatic urothelial carcinoma. Germline CDR1 SGHRS, CDR2 YFSETQ. The CDR3 runs 13 residues. Deletions cut 4 bases from V and 6 bases from J, with 14 bases between. The gene calls are TRBV5-1 and TRBJ2-7; D is possibly TRBD2 (5 bases). The TCR originated in a man aged 55 to 70 with urothelial cancer. The source material was PBMCs, sampled around atezolizumab (anti-PD-L1) treatment. The CDR3 region has the DNA TGCGCCAGCAGCAGCGGACCTCCCCGCGAGCAGTACTTC. It specifies CASSSGPPREQYF.